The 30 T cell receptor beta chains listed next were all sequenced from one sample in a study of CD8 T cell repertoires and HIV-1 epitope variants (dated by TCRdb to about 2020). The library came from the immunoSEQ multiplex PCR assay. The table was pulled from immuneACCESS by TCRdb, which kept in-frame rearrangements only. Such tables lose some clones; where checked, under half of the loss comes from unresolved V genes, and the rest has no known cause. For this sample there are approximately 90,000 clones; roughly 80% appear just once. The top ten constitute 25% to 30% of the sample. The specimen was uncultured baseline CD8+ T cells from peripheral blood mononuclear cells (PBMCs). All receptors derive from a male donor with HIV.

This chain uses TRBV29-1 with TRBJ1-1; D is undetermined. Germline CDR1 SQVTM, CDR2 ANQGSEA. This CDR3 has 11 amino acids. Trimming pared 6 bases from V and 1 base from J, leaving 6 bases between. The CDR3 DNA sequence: TGCAGCGTCCTGGGGAACACTGAAGCTTTCTTT. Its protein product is CSVLGNTEAFF.

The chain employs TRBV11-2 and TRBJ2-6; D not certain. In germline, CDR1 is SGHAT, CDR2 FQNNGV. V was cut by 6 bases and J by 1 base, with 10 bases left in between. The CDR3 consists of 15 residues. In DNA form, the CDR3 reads TGTGCCAGCAGTACTCTGGGGTCTGGGGCCAACGTCCTGACTTTC. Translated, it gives CASSTLGSGANVLTF.

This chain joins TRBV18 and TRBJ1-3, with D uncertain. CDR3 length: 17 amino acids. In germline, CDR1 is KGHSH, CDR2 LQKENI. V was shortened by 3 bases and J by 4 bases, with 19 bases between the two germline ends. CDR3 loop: CASSPPTGPRAGNTIYF. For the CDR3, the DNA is TGTGCCAGCTCACCTCCGACCGGACCACGGGCGGGAAACACCATATATTTT. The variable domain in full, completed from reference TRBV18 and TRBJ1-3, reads NAGVMQNPRHLVRRRGQEARLRCSPMKGHSHVYWYRQLPEEGLKFMVYLQKENIIDESGMPKERFSAEFPKEGPSILRIQQVVRGDSAAYFCASSPPTGPRAGNTIYFGEGSWLTVV.

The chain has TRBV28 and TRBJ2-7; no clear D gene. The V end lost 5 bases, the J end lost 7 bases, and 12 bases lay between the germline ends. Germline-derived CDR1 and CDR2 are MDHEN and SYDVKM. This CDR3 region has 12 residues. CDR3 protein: CASSERMREQYF. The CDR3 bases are TGTGCCAGCAGTGAACGTATGAGGGAGCAGTACTTC.

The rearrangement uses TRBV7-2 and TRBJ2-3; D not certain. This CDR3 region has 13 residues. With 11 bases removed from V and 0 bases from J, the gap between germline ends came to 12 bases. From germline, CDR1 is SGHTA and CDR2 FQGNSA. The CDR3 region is CAAQAASTDTQYF. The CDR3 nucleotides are TGTGCCGCCCAGGCCGCGAGCACAGATACGCAGTATTTT.

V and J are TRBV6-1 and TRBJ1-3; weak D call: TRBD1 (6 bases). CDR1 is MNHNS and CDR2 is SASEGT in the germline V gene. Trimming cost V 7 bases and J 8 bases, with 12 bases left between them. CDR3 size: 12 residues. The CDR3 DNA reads TGTGCCAGCACCGAAGGGGGATACACCATATATTTT. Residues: CASTEGGYTIYF.

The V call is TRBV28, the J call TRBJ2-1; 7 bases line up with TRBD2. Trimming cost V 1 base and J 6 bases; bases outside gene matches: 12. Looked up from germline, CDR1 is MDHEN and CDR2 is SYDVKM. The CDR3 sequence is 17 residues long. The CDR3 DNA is TGTGCCAGCAGTTTATTCCTCTGGACTAGAGGAGTCAATGAGCAGTTCTTC. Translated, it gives CASSLFLWTRGVNEQFF.

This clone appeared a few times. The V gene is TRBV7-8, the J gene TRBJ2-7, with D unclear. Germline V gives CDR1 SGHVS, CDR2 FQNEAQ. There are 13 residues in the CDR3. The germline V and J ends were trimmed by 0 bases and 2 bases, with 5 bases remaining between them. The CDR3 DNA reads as TGTGCCAGCAGCTTAGCGCCCACCTACGAGCAGTACTTC. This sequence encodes CASSLAPTYEQYF.

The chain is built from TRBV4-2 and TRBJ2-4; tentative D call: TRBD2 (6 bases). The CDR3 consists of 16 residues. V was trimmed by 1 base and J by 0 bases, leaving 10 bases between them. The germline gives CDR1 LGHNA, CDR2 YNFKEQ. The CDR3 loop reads CASSQGREPAKNIQYF. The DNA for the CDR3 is TGTGCCAGCAGCCAAGGCCGGGAGCCAGCCAAAAACATTCAGTACTTC.

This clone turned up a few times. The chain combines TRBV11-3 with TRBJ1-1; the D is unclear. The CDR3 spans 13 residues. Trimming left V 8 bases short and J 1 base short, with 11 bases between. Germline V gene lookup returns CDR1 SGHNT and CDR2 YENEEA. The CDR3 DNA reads TGTGCCAGCGCTTGGGCCCCGAACACTGAAGCTTTCTTT. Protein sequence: CASAWAPNTEAFF.

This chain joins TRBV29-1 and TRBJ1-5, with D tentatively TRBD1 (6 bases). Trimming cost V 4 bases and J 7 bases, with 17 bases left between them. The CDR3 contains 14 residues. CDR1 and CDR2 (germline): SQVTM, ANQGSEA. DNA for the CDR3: TGCAGCGTTGCCCCCGGGGGGGGCGGACAGCCCCAGCATTTT. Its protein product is CSVAPGGGGQPQHF.

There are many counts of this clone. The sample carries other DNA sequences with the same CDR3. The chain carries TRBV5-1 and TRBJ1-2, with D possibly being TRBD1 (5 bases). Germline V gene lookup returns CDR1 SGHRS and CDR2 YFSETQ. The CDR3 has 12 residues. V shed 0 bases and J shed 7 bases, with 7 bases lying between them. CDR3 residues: CASSLDGGGYTF. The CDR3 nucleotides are TGCGCCAGCAGCTTGGATGGGGGTGGCTACACCTTC.

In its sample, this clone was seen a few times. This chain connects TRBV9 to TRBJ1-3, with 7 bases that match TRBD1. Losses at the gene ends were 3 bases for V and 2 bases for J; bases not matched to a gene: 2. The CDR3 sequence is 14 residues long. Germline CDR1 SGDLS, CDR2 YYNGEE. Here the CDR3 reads CASSAGTAGNTIYF. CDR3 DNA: TGTGCCAGCAGCGCCGGGACAGCTGGAAACACCATATATTTT.

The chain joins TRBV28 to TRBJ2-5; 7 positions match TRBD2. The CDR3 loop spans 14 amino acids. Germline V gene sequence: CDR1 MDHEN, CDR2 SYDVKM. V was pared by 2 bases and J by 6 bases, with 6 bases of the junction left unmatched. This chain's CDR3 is CASSLSQGGKTQYF. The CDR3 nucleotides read TGTGCCAGCAGTTTAAGTCAGGGAGGGAAGACCCAGTACTTC.

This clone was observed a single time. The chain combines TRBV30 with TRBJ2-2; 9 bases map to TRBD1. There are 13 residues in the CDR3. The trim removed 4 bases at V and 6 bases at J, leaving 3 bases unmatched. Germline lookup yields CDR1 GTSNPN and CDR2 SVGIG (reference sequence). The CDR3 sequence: CAWNRGPAGELFF. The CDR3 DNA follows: TGTGCCTGGAACAGGGGGCCGGCCGGGGAGCTGTTTTTT.

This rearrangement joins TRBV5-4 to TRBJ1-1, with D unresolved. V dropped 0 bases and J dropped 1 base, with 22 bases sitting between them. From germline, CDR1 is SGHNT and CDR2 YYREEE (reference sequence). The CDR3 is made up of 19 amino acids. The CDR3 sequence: CASSLASWTGPRRNTEAFF. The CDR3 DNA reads TGTGCCAGCAGCTTGGCGTCGTGGACGGGCCCAAGGAGGAACACTGAAGCTTTCTTT.

CDR3 nucleotides: TGTGCCAGCAGCATACAGGGTTTGGTTGACTACGAGCAGTACTTC. Translated, it gives CASSIQGLVDYEQYF. This sequence joins TRBV7-8 and TRBJ2-7; tentatively, D is TRBD1 (6 bases). The germline gives CDR1 SGHVS, CDR2 FQNEAQ. CDR3 length: 15 amino acids. Trimming took off 5 bases at V and 3 bases at J, with 17 bases between the two ends. Drawing the rest from reference TRBV7-8 and TRBJ2-7, the complete variable domain is GAGVSQSPRYKVAKRGQDVALRCDPISGHVSLFWYQQALGQGPEFLTYFQNEAQLDKSGLPSDRFFAERPEGSVSTLKIQRTQQEDSAVYLCASSIQGLVDYEQYFGPGTRLTVT.

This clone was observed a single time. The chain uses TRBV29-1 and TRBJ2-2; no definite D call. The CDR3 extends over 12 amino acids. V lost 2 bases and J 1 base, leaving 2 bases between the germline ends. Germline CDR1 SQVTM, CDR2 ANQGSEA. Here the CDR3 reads CSVEKNTGELFF. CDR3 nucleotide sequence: TGCAGCGTTGAAAAGAACACCGGGGAGCTGTTTTTT.

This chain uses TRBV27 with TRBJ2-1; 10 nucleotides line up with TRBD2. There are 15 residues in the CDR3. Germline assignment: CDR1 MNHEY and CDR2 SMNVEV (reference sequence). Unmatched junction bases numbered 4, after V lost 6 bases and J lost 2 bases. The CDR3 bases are TGTGCCAGCAGCCGGGGACTAGCGCCCTACAATGAGCAGTTCTTC. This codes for CASSRGLAPYNEQFF.

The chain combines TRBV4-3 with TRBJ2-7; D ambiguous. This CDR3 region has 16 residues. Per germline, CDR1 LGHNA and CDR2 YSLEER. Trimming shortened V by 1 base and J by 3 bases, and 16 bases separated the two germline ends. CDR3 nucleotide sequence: TGCGCCAGCAGCCAAGGAATTTCGGGCCAGTACTACGAGCAGTACTTC. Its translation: CASSQGISGQYYEQYF.

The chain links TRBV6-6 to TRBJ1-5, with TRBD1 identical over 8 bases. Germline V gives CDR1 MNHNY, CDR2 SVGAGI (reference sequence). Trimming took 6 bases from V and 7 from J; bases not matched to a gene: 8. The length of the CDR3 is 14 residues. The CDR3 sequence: CASSGQGSEQPQHF. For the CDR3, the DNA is TGTGCCAGCAGCGGACAGGGATCGGAGCAGCCCCAGCATTTT.

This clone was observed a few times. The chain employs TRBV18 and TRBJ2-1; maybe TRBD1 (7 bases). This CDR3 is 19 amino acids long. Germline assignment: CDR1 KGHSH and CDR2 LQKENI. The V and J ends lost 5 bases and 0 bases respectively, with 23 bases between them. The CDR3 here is CASSAPGQSTGGSYNEQFF. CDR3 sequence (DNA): TGTGCCAGCTCAGCGCCGGGACAGAGTACCGGGGGCTCCTACAATGAGCAGTTCTTC.

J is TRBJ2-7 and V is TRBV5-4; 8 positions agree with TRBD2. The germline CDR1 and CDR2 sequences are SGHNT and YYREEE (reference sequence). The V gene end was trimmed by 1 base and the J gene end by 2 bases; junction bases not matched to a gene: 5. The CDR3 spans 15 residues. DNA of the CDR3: TGTGCCAGCAGCTTGTTGGCGGGGGGCCCCTACGAGCAGTACTTC. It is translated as CASSLLAGGPYEQYF.

The DNA of the CDR3 is TGTGCCAGCAGCGATGGGGTCGCAGCACTTAACTATGGCTACACCTTC. The encoded protein is CASSDGVAALNYGYTF. The chain couples TRBV9 to TRBJ1-2; D ambiguous. V gave up 3 bases and J gave up 1 base, with 16 bases separating them. CDR1 and CDR2 (germline): SGDLS, YYNGEE. The CDR3 consists of 16 residues.

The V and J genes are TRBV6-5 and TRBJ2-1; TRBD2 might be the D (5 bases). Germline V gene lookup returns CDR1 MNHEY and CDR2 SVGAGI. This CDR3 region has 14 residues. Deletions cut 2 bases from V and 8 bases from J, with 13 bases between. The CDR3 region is CASSYLGLADEQFF. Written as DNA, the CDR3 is TGTGCCAGCAGTTACCTCGGACTGGCGGATGAGCAGTTCTTC.

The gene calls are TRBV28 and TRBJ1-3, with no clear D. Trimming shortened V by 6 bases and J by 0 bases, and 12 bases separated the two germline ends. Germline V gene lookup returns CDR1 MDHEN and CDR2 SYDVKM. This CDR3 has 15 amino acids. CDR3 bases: TGTGCCAGCAGCTCCGCCGTTATCTCTGGAAACACCATATATTTT. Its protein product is CASSSAVISGNTIYF.

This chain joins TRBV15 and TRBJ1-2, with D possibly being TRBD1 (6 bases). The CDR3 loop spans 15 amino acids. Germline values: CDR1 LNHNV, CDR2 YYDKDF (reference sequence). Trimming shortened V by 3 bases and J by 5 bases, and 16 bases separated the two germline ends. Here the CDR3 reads CATSSLGMGAYGYTF. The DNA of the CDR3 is TGTGCCACCAGCAGCTTAGGCATGGGGGCATATGGCTACACCTTC.

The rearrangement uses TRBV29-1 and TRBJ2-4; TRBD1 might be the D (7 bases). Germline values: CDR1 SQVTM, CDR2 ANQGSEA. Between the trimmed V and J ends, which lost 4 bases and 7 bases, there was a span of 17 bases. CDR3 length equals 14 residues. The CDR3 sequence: CSVGVLRGENIQYF. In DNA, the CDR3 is TGCAGCGTTGGGGTACTCAGGGGGGAGAACATTCAGTACTTC.

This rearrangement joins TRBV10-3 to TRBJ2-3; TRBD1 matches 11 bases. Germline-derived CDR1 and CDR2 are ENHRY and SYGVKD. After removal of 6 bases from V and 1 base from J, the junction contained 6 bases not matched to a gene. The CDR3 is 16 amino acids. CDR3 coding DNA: TGTGCCATCAGGGACAGGGGGCCGATTGGCACAGATACGCAGTATTTT. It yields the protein CAIRDRGPIGTDTQYF.

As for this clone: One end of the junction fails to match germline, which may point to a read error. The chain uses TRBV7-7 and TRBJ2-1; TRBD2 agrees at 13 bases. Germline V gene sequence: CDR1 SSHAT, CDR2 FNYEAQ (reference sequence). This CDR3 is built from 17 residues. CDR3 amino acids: CASSQTSGLAGYNEQFF. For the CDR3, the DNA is TGTGCTAGCAGCCAAACCTCGGGACTAGCGGGGTACAATGAGCAGTTCTTC. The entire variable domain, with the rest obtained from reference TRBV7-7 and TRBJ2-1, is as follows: GAGVSQSPRYKVTKRGQDVTLRCDPISSHATLYWYQQALGQGPEFLTYFNYEAQPDKSGLPSDRFSAERPEGSISTLTIQRTEQRDSAMYRCASSQTSGLAGYNEQFFGPGTRLTVL.